This is a list of T cell receptor beta chains from one sample in a study of blood T cell repertoires in COVID-19. Assay: immunoSEQ multiplex PCR; the TCRdb copy retains only in-frame clones and omits some. Of more than 35,000 clones listed, approximately 92% are singletons. The sample comprised peripheral blood. Receptor source: a man aged 25-45 years with active or convalescent COVID-19. CDR3s include the opening cysteine and the closing phenylalanine or tryptophan. Fields, in order: V gene, clone size, CDR3 protein. Size tells how often a clone was seen (once, few, many) or the class of an expanded clone, and some rows leave it out.

v_call: TRBV5-1
clone_size: NA
cdr3_aa: CASSRDSTNSPLHF

v_call: TRBV7-3
clone_size: NA
cdr3_aa: CASSLFAGGNTDTQYF

v_call: TRBV19
clone_size: NA
cdr3_aa: CASSIGLAQETQYF

v_call: TRBV11-2
clone_size: NA
cdr3_aa: CASSSTRGTGLTEQYF

v_call: TRBV19
clone_size: once
cdr3_aa: CASSIAGRSWDSPLHF

v_call: TRBV24-1
clone_size: NA
cdr3_aa: CATSEHGTGNQPQHF

v_call: TRBV7-2
clone_size: NA
cdr3_aa: CASSTDFSYNEQFF

v_call: TRBV29-1
clone_size: once
cdr3_aa: CSVAGGEYGYTF

v_call: TRBV20-1
clone_size: NA
cdr3_aa: CSATERDFDQFF

v_call: TRBV6-4
clone_size: NA
cdr3_aa: CASSPRDFPNTGELFF

v_call: TRBV6-5
clone_size: NA
cdr3_aa: CASIGGTGPHGYTF

v_call: TRBV18
clone_size: once
cdr3_aa: CASSPPGGGESYGYTF

v_call: TRBV7-9
clone_size: medium-sized
cdr3_aa: CASRPRTLAGDQETQYF

v_call: TRBV19
clone_size: NA
cdr3_aa: CASSITGLGEKLFF

v_call: TRBV3-1/TRBV3-2
clone_size: NA
cdr3_aa: CASSEAPGAGELFF

v_call: TRBV2
clone_size: NA
cdr3_aa: CASSLQGAIGETQYF

v_call: TRBV9
clone_size: NA
cdr3_aa: CASSGDRGNTIYF

v_call: TRBV7-8
clone_size: NA
cdr3_aa: CASAGTGVGELFF

v_call: TRBV24-1
clone_size: NA
cdr3_aa: CATPGHFCNQPQHF

v_call: TRBV29-1
clone_size: NA
cdr3_aa: CSAKGLQSSGNTIYF

v_call: TRBV5-8
clone_size: NA
cdr3_aa: CASSLARLAGSKNIQYF

v_call: TRBV18
clone_size: NA
cdr3_aa: CAKLADGYTF

v_call: TRBV10-3
clone_size: once
cdr3_aa: CAISEGQSLNTEAFF

v_call: TRBV5-1
clone_size: once
cdr3_aa: CASSLLGANVLTF

v_call: TRBV24-1
clone_size: NA
cdr3_aa: CATSESASGSYNEQFF

v_call: TRBV5-4
clone_size: NA
cdr3_aa: CASSLEQGFNGYTF

v_call: TRBV28
clone_size: NA
cdr3_aa: CASSTGGTANEKLFF

v_call: TRBV3-1/TRBV3-2
clone_size: once
cdr3_aa: CASSQVGRSSYNSPLHF